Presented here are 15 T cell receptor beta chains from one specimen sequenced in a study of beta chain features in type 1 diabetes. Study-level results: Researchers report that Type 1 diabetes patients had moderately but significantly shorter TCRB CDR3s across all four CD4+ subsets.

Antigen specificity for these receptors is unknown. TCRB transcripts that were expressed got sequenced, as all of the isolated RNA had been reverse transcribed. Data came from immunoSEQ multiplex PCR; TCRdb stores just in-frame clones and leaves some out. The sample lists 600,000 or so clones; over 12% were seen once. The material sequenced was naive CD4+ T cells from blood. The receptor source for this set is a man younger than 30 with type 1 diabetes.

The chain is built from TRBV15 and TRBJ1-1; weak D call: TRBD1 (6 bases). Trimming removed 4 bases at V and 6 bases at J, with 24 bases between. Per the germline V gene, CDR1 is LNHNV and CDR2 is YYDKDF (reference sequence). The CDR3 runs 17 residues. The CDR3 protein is CATSTRDTRKHMAEAFF. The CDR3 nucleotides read TGTGCCACCAGCACTCGGGACACACGGAAGCATATGGCTGAAGCTTTCTTT.

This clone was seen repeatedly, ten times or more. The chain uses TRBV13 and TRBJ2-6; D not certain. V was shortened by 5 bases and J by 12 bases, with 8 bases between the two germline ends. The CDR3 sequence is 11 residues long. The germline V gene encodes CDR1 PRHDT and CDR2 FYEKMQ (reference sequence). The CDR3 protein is CASSRTPVLTF. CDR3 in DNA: TGTGCCAGCAGCAGGACCCCCGTCCTGACTTTC.

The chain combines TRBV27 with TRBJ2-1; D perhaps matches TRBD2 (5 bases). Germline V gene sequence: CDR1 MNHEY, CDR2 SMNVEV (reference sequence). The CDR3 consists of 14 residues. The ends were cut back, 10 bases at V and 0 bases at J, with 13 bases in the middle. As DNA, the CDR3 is TGTGCCACTCAGGACTGGAGCTCCTACAATGAGCAGTTCTTC. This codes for CATQDWSSYNEQFF.

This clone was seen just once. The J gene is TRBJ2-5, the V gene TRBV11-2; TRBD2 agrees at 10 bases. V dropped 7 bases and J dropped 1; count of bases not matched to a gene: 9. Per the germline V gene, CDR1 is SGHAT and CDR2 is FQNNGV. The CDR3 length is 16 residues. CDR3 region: CASNQRLAGSQETQYF. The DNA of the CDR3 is TGTGCCAGCAACCAAAGACTAGCGGGTAGCCAAGAGACCCAGTACTTC.

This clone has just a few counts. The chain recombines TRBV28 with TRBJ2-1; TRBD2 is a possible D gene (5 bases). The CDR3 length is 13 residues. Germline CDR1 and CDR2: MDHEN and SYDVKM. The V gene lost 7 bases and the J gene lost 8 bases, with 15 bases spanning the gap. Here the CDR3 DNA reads TGTGCCAGCATTGAGGGAGCAGCTCATGAGCAGTTCTTC. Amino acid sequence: CASIEGAAHEQFF.

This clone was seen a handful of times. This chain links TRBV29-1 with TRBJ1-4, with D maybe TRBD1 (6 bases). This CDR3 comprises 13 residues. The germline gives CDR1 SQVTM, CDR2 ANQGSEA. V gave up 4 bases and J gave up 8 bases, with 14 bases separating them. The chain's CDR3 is CSVGKQGGEKLFF. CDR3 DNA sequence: TGCAGCGTTGGGAAACAGGGAGGCGAAAAACTGTTTTTT.

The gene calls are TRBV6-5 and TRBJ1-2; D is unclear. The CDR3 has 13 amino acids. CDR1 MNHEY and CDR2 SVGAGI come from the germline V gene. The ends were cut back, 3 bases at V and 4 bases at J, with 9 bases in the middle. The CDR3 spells CASSYREPYGYTF. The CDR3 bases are TGTGCCAGCAGTTATAGGGAACCCTATGGCTACACCTTC.

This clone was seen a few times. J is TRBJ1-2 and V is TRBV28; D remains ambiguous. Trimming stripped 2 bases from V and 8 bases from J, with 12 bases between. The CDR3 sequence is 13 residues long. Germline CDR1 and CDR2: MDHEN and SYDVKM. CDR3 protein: CASSLITEGGYTF. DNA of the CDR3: TGTGCCAGCAGTTTAATTACAGAGGGAGGCTACACCTTC.

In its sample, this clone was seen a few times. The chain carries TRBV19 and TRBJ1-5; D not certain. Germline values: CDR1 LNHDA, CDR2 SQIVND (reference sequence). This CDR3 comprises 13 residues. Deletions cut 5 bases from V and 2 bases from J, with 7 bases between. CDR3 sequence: CASSYGGNQPQHF. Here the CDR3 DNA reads TGTGCCAGTAGTTACGGGGGCAATCAGCCCCAGCATTTT.

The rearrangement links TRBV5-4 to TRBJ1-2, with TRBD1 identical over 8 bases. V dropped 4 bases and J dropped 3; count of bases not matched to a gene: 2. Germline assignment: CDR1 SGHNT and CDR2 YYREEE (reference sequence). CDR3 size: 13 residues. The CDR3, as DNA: TGTGCCAGCAGCCCGGACAGGGACTATGGCTACACCTTC. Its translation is CASSPDRDYGYTF.

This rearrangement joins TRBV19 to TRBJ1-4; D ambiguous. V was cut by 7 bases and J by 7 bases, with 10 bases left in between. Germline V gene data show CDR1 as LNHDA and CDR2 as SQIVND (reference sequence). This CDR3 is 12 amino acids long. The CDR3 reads CASTSEGEKLFF. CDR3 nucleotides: TGTGCCAGTACCAGCGAGGGTGAAAAACTGTTTTTT. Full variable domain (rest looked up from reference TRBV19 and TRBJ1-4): DGGITQSPKYLFRKEGQNVTLSCEQNLNHDAMYWYRQDPGQGLRLIYYSQIVNDFQKGDIAEGYSVSREKKESFPLTVTSAQKNPTAFYLCASTSEGEKLFFGSGTQLSVL.

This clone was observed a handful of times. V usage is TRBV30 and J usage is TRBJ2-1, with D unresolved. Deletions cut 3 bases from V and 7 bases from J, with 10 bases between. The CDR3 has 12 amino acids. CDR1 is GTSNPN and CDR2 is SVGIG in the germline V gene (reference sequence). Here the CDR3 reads CAWSLTGNEQFF. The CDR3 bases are TGTGCCTGGAGCTTGACTGGGAATGAGCAGTTCTTC.

CDR3 DNA: TGTGCCGCCTTCGGGACTATCTCCTACAATGAGCAGTTCTTC. Its translation: CAAFGTISYNEQFF. The chain links TRBV10-3 to TRBJ2-1, with 7 bases aligning to TRBD2. With V trimmed by 11 bases and J by 0 bases, 7 bases remained unmatched. CDR1 is ENHRY and CDR2 is SYGVKD in the germline V gene. CDR3 size: 14 residues.

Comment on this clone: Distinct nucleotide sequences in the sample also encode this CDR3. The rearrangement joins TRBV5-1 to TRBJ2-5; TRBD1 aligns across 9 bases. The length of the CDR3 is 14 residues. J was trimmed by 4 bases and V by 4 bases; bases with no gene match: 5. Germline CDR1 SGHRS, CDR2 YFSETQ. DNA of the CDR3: TGCGCCAGCAGCCCGGGACAGGGCGGAGAGACCCAGTACTTC. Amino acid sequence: CASSPGQGGETQYF.

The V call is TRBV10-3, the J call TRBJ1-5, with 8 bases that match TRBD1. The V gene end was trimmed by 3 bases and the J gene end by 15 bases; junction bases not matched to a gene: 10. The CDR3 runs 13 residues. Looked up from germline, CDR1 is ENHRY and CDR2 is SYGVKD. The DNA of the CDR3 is TGTGCCATCAGTGACCCCCCTAGGACAGGGTTGCATTTT. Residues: CAISDPPRTGLHF.